This is a list of T cell receptor beta chains from one sample in a study of T cell responses to AZD1222 COVID-19 vaccine. Sequencing used immunoSEQ multiplex PCR; TCRdb keeps in-frame clones, though not all of them. The table has about 96,000 clones, roughly 90% seen once. Sequenced material: peripheral blood, taken on day 0 of AZD1222 vaccination. The origin of the receptors is an adult in good health. Both conserved end residues are part of each CDR3. Fields, in order: V gene, J gene, clone size, D gene, CDR3 DNA, CDR3 protein. The D gene is left open where the match is weak. Size is stated for part of the rows, as once, few or many counts, or as a class when the clone is expanded.

V: TRBV2; J: TRBJ2-7; size: -; D: TRBD1; DNA: TGTGCCAGCAGGGCGGGACAGGGGGCCTACGAGCAGTACTTC; CDR3: CASRAGQGAYEQYF
V: TRBV27; J: TRBJ2-2; size: few; D: -; DNA: TGTGCCAGCAGTGCGACGCAGGGGACGGCCGGGGAGCTGTTTTTT; CDR3: CASSATQGTAGELFF
V: TRBV7-2; J: TRBJ2-2; size: -; D: -; DNA: TGTGCCAGCAGCTCGGACGGGGACACCGGGGAGCTGTTTTTT; CDR3: CASSSDGDTGELFF
V: TRBV20-1; J: TRBJ2-7; size: -; D: -; DNA: TGCAGTGCTAGTCGTGGTGGTACATTAGGGGACGAGCAGTACTTC; CDR3: CSASRGGTLGDEQYF
V: TRBV7-3; J: TRBJ2-7; size: -; D: -; DNA: TGTGCCAGCAGGGGCGGAACCTACGAGCAGTACTTC; CDR3: CASRGGTYEQYF
V: TRBV29-1; J: TRBJ2-7; size: -; D: TRBD1; DNA: TGCAGCGTCCTCTCCTCCGGGACAGGGGGCGGCGAGCAGTACTTC; CDR3: CSVLSSGTGGGEQYF
V: TRBV9; J: TRBJ2-7; size: -; D: -; DNA: TGTGCCAGCAGCGTCCGGCCCCCGACAGGATGGGACGAGCAGTACTTC; CDR3: CASSVRPPTGWDEQYF
V: TRBV14; J: TRBJ2-1; size: -; D: TRBD1; DNA: TGTGCCAGCAGCCGGGACAGGGACCGGCAGTTCTTC; CDR3: CASSRDRDRQFF
V: TRBV18; J: TRBJ2-1; size: once; D: -; DNA: TGTGCCAGCTCACCAGGACGGGAGAATGAGCAGTTCTTC; CDR3: CASSPGRENEQFF
V: TRBV11-2; J: TRBJ1-3; size: -; D: -; DNA: TGTGCCAGCAGACCTCCCGCGACAGACTCTGGAAACACCATATATTTT; CDR3: CASRPPATDSGNTIYF
V: TRBV19; J: TRBJ1-1; size: -; D: TRBD1; DNA: TGTGCCAGTAGTATAGGGCGAGGGGGCGCCGGGGCTGAAGCTTTCTTT; CDR3: CASSIGRGGAGAEAFF
V: TRBV7-2; J: TRBJ1-5; size: -; D: TRBD1; DNA: TGTGCCAGCAGCCCCGACGGGACAGGCAATCAGCCCCAGCATTTT; CDR3: CASSPDGTGNQPQHF
V: TRBV6-5; J: TRBJ1-5; size: once; D: -; DNA: TGTGCCAGCAGTTACTCACAAGGGGCGCATCAGCCCCAGCATTTT; CDR3: CASSYSQGAHQPQHF
V: TRBV4-3; J: TRBJ2-1; size: once; D: TRBD2; DNA: TGCGCCAGCAGCCAAGACTGGGGACTAGCGAATGATCAAGATGAGCAGTTCTTC; CDR3: CASSQDWGLANDQDEQFF
V: TRBV27; J: TRBJ2-7; size: -; D: TRBD2; DNA: TGTGCCTCCCACCGCAGCGGGACCGAGCAGTACTTC; CDR3: CASHRSGTEQYF
V: TRBV12-5; J: TRBJ2-7; size: once; D: TRBD1; DNA: TGTGCTAGTGGCCGGGGACAGGGTGAGGACGAGCAGTACTTC; CDR3: CASGRGQGEDEQYF
V: TRBV7-2; J: TRBJ2-3; size: -; D: TRBD2; DNA: TGTGCCAGCAGCCCGCGACTAGCGGGAGTGATCGCGACAGATACGCAGTATTTT; CDR3: CASSPRLAGVIATDTQYF
V: TRBV5-6; J: TRBJ2-3; size: -; D: -; DNA: TGTGCCAGCAGCCCGGCCGGCACAGATACGCAGTATTTT; CDR3: CASSPAGTDTQYF
V: TRBV6-2/TRBV6-3; J: TRBJ2-7; size: -; D: TRBD2; DNA: TGTGCCAGCAGTTTTGGACTAGCGGGAGAACGTGGAGTAACTCCCTACGAGCAGTACTTC; CDR3: CASSFGLAGERGVTPYEQYF
V: TRBV28; J: TRBJ1-1; size: -; D: -; DNA: TGTGCCAGCAGCCGGGCGGGCCCCCTCTTGGCTGGGGCTTTCTTT; CDR3: CASSRAGPLLAGAFF
V: TRBV19; J: TRBJ1-2; size: -; D: -; DNA: TGTGCCAGTAGTATAGATCGGGGAAACTATGGCTACACCTTC; CDR3: CASSIDRGNYGYTF
V: TRBV6-2/TRBV6-3; J: TRBJ2-6; size: -; D: -; DNA: TGTGCCAGCAGTTCCGTTGGCTCTGGGGCCAACGTCCTGACTTTC; CDR3: CASSSVGSGANVLTF
V: TRBV28; J: TRBJ2-7; size: -; D: -; DNA: TGTGCCAGCAGTACGCGGACCGCCGGTATCTACGAGCAGTACTTC; CDR3: CASSTRTAGIYEQYF
V: TRBV5-8; J: TRBJ2-5; size: few; D: -; DNA: TGTGCCAGCAGCTTGTCTCGACAGCGAGAGACCCAGTACTTC; CDR3: CASSLSRQRETQYF
V: TRBV18; J: TRBJ1-2; size: -; D: TRBD1; DNA: TGTGCCAGCTCACCCCCCGGGACAGGAGAATCCTATGGCTACACCTTC; CDR3: CASSPPGTGESYGYTF
V: TRBV27; J: TRBJ2-7; size: -; D: -; DNA: TGTGCCAGCAGTCCCAGGCAGGGAGTATACGAGCAGTACTTC; CDR3: CASSPRQGVYEQYF
V: TRBV5-1; J: TRBJ1-1; size: -; D: -; DNA: TGCGCCAGCAGCTTGGGGGACGGTGTGGTTACTGAAGCTTTCTTT; CDR3: CASSLGDGVVTEAFF
V: TRBV6-5; J: TRBJ1-1; size: -; D: -; DNA: TGTGCCAGCAGTTACTTACGTGGGGCTGGGGGAACTGAAGCTTTCTTT; CDR3: CASSYLRGAGGTEAFF
V: TRBV7-9; J: TRBJ2-2; size: -; D: -; DNA: TGTGCCAGCTCTCTGGGGGTTTACACCGGGGAGCTGTTTTTT; CDR3: CASSLGVYTGELFF
V: TRBV18; J: TRBJ1-2; size: -; D: TRBD1; DNA: TGTGCCAGCTCAAATGACAGGGACTATGGCTACACCTTC; CDR3: CASSNDRDYGYTF
V: TRBV4-2; J: TRBJ2-7; size: -; D: -; DNA: TGTGCCAGCAGTATGACGGGAGCGAGCTCCTACGAGCAGTACTTC; CDR3: CASSMTGASSYEQYF
V: TRBV6-5; J: TRBJ2-4; size: once; D: -; DNA: TGTGCCAGCAGTTACTCCTCGGAGGGGAACAAAAACATTCAGTACTTC; CDR3: CASSYSSEGNKNIQYF
V: TRBV7-2; J: TRBJ2-7; size: -; D: -; DNA: TGTGCCAGCAGCCCCGGGGATGGCTACGAGCAGTACTTC; CDR3: CASSPGDGYEQYF
V: TRBV11-1; J: TRBJ2-1; size: -; D: -; DNA: TGTGCCAGCAGCTCAAATGCCCCCGACAGTATGCTACCCTCGTTCTTC; CDR3: CASSSNAPDSMLPSFF
V: TRBV19; J: TRBJ1-2; size: once; D: -; DNA: TGTGCCAGTAGAGAAGGTTCAGGGATCGGCTATGGCTACACCTTC; CDR3: CASREGSGIGYGYTF
V: TRBV6-5; J: TRBJ2-7; size: -; D: TRBD1; DNA: TGTGCCAGCAGTTACCGGGACAGGGGCTACGAGCAGTACTTC; CDR3: CASSYRDRGYEQYF
V: TRBV19; J: TRBJ2-7; size: -; D: TRBD2; DNA: TGTGCCAGTAGTCCCGAGGTTGCTAGCGGGAGTTACGAGCAGTACTTC; CDR3: CASSPEVASGSYEQYF
V: TRBV19; J: TRBJ1-3; size: -; D: -; DNA: TGTGCCAGTAGTTTCCAGGGGAGATCTGGAAACACCATATATTTT; CDR3: CASSFQGRSGNTIYF
V: TRBV5-1; J: TRBJ2-7; size: -; D: TRBD2; DNA: TGCGCCAGCAGCCCCCGGCTCAGCGGGAGCGTGGAGGAGCAGTACTTC; CDR3: CASSPRLSGSVEEQYF
V: TRBV4-3; J: TRBJ2-7; size: -; D: -; DNA: TGCGCCAGCAGCCAAGGCCCCGGCTACGAGCAGTACTTC; CDR3: CASSQGPGYEQYF
V: TRBV12-5; J: TRBJ2-2; size: -; D: TRBD2; DNA: TGTGCTAGTGGTTCGGGACTAGCGGGAGTCTTCACCGGGGAGCTGTTTTTT; CDR3: CASGSGLAGVFTGELFF
V: TRBV7-3; J: TRBJ2-3; size: -; D: -; DNA: TGTGCCAGCAGTACGGGAGTCACAGATACGCAGTATTTT; CDR3: CASSTGVTDTQYF
V: TRBV6-1; J: TRBJ2-1; size: -; D: TRBD2; DNA: TGTGCCAGCAGTGAATCTGTAGCGGGAGCCTACAATGAGCAGTTCTTC; CDR3: CASSESVAGAYNEQFF
V: TRBV27; J: TRBJ2-4; size: -; D: -; DNA: TGTGCCAGCAGCCTGCGGGGAACCAAAAACATTCAGTACTTC; CDR3: CASSLRGTKNIQYF
V: TRBV19; J: TRBJ2-2; size: medium-sized; D: TRBD1; DNA: TGTGCCAGTACCTATCCGGACAGGGACACCGGGGAGCTGTTTTTT; CDR3: CASTYPDRDTGELFF
V: TRBV5-4; J: TRBJ2-1; size: -; D: TRBD2; DNA: TGTGCCAGCAGCTTGTCGACTAGCGGTTACAATGAGCAGTTCTTC; CDR3: CASSLSTSGYNEQFF
V: TRBV28; J: TRBJ1-2; size: -; D: -; DNA: TGTGCCAGCAGTCCCCGGGGGTCAAACTATGGCTACACCTTC; CDR3: CASSPRGSNYGYTF
V: TRBV6-5; J: TRBJ1-4; size: -; D: TRBD1; DNA: TGTGCCAGCAGTTTAGACAGGGTTCGTGAAAAACTGTTTTTT; CDR3: CASSLDRVREKLFF
V: TRBV29-1; J: TRBJ1-1; size: -; D: -; DNA: TGCAGCGTCTGGGGCCCGAGCACTGAAGCTTTCTTT; CDR3: CSVWGPSTEAFF
V: TRBV4-1; J: TRBJ2-1; size: -; D: -; DNA: TGCGCCAGCAGCCAAGAACCCCGAAACTCCTACAATGAGCAGTTCTTC; CDR3: CASSQEPRNSYNEQFF
V: TRBV6-6; J: TRBJ2-7; size: -; D: -; DNA: TGTGCCAGCAGCCCCCCCACGGCCTCCTACGAGCAGTACTTC; CDR3: CASSPPTASYEQYF
V: TRBV28; J: TRBJ2-1; size: -; D: -; DNA: TGTGCCAGCAGCTCCGTGGTCAATGAGCAGTTCTTC; CDR3: CASSSVVNEQFF
V: TRBV11-3; J: TRBJ2-1; size: -; D: -; DNA: TGTGCCAGCAGCTTAGGATCGACCAGCAGCTCCTACAATGAGCAGTTCTTC; CDR3: CASSLGSTSSSYNEQFF
V: TRBV6-1; J: TRBJ1-1; size: -; D: -; DNA: TGTGCCAGCAGTGACAGGCCCACTGAAGCTTTCTTT; CDR3: CASSDRPTEAFF
V: TRBV5-4; J: TRBJ2-7; size: -; D: TRBD2; DNA: TGTGCCAGCAGCCCGGGGGGACTAGCGGACTCCTACGAGCAGTACTTC; CDR3: CASSPGGLADSYEQYF